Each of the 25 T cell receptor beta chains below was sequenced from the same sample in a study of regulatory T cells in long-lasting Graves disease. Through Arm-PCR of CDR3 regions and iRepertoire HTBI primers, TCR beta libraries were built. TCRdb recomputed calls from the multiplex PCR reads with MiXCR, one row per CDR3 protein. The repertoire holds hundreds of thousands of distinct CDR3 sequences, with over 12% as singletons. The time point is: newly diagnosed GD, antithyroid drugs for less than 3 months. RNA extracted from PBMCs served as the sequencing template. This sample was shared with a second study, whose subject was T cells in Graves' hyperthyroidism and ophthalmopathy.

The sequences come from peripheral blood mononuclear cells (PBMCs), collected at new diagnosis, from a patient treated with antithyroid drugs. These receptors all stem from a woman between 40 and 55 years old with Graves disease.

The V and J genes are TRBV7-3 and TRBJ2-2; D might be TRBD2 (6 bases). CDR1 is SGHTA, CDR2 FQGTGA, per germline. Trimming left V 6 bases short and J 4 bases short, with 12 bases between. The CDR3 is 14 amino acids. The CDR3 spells CASSGTGVTGELFF. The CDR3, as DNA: TGTGCCAGCAGTGGAACGGGAGTCACCGGGGAGCTGTTTTTT.

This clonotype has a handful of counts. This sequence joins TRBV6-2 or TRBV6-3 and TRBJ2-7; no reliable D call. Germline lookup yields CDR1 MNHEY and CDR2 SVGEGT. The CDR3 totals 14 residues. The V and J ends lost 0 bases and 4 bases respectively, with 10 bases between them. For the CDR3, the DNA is TGTGCCAGCAGTTACTCCACTCCCGGATACGAGCAGTACTTC. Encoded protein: CASSYSTPGYEQYF.

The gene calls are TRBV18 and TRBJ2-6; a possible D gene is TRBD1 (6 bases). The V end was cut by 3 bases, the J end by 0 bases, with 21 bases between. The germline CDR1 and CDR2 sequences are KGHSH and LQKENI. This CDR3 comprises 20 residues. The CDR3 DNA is TGTGCCAGCTCACCGCAGACACAGGGTTGGTTTCTCTCTGGGGCCAACGTCCTGACTTTC. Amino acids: CASSPQTQGWFLSGANVLTF.

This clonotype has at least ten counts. DNA for the CDR3: TGTGCCAGCTCCGGGACAGGGTTGTCCCAAACTTCCTACGAGCAGTACTTC. Its translation is CASSGTGLSQTSYEQYF. The genes are TRBV6-1 and TRBJ2-7, with 9 bases identical to TRBD1. Germline V gives CDR1 MNHNS, CDR2 SASEGT. The CDR3 extends over 17 amino acids. The ends lost 8 bases at V and 1 base at J; junction bases unmatched: 15.

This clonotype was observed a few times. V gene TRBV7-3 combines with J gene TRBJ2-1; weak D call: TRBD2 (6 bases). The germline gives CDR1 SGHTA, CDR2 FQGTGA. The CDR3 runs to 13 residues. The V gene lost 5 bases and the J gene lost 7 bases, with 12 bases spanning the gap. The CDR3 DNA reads TGTGCCAGCAGCACGGGACTGGTTAATGAGCAGTTCTTC. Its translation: CASSTGLVNEQFF.

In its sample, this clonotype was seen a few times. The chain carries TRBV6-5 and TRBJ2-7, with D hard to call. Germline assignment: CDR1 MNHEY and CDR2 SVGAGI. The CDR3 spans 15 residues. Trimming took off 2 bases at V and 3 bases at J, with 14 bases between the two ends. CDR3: CASSYRAPSGYEQYF. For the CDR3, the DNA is TGTGCCAGCAGTTACCGGGCCCCCTCGGGCTACGAGCAGTACTTC.

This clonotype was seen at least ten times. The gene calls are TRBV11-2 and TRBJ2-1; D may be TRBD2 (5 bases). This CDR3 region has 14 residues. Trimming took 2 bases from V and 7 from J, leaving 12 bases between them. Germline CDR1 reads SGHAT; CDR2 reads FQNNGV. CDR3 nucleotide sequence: TGTGCCAGCAGCTTACCTGCGGGCGGGAATGAGCAGTTCTTC. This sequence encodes CASSLPAGGNEQFF.

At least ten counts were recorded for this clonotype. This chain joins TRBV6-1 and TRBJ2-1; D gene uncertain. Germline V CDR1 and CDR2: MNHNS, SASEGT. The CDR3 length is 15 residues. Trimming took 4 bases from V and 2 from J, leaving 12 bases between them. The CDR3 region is CASSGQASTYNEQFF. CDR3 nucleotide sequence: TGTGCCAGCAGTGGGCAGGCTTCTACCTACAATGAGCAGTTCTTC.

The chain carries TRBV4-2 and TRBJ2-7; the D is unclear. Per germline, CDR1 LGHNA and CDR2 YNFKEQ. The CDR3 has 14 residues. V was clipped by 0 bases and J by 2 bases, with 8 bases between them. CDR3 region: CASSQEYDTYEQYF. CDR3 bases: TGTGCCAGCAGCCAAGAATACGATACCTACGAGCAGTACTTC.

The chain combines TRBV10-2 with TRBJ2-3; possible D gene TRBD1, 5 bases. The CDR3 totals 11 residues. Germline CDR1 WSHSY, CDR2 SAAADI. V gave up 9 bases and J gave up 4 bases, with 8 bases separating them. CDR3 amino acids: CARLGADTQYF. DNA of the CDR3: TGCGCCAGATTAGGGGCAGATACGCAGTATTTT.

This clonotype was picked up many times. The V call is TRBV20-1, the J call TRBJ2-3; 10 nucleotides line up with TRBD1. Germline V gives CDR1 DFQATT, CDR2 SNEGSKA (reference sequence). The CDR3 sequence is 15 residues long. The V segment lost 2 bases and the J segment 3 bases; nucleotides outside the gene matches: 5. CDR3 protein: CSARQDRGGTDTQYF. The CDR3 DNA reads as TGCAGTGCTAGACAGGACAGGGGGGGGACAGATACGCAGTATTTT.

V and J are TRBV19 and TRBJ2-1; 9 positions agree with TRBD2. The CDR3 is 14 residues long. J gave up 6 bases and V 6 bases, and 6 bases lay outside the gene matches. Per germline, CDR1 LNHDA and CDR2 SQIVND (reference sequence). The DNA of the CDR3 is TGTGCCAGTAGCCGAAGCGGGAGGCTCAATGAGCAGTTCTTC. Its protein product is CASSRSGRLNEQFF. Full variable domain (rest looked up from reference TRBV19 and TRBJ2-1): DGGITQSPKYLFRKEGQNVTLSCEQNLNHDAMYWYRQDPGQGLRLIYYSQIVNDFQKGDIAEGYSVSREKKESFPLTVTSAQKNPTAFYLCASSRSGRLNEQFFGPGTRLTVL.

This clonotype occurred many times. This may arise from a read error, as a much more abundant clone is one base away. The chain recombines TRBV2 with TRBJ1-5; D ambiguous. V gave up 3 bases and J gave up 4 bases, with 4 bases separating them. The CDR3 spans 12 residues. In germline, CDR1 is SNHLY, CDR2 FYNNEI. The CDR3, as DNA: TGTGCCAGCAGTGAGGGGAATCAGCCCCAGCATTTT. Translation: CASSEGNQPQHF.

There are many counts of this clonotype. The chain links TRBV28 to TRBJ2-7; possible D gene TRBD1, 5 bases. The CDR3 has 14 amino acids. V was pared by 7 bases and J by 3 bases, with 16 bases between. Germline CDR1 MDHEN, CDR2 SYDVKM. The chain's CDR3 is CASTPRPTGYEQYF. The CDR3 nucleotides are TGTGCCAGCACCCCCCGCCCTACAGGCTACGAGCAGTACTTC.

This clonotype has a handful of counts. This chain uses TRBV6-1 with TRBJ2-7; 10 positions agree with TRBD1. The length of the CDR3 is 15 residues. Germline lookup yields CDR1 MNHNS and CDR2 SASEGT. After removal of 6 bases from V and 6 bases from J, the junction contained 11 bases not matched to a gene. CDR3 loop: CASSRRTGGEGEQYF. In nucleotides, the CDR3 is TGTGCCAGCAGCCGTCGGACAGGGGGGGAAGGCGAGCAGTACTTC.

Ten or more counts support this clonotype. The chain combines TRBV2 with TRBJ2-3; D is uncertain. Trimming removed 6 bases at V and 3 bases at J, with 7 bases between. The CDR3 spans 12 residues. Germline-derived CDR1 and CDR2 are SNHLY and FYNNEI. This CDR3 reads CASRGWTDTQYF. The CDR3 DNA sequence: TGTGCCAGCAGGGGGTGGACAGATACGCAGTATTTT.

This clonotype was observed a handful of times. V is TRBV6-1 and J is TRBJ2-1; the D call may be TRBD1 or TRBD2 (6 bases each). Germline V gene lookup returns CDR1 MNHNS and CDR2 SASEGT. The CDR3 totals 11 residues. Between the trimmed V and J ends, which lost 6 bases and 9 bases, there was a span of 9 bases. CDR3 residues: CASRGGGEQFF. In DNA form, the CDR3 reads TGTGCCAGCAGAGGAGGGGGTGAGCAGTTCTTC.

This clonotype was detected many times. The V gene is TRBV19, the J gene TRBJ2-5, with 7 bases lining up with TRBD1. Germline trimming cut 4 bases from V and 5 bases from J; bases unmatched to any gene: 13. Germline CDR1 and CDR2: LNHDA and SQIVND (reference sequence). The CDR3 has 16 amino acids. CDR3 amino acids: CASSTVRTGASETQYF. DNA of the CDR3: TGTGCCAGTAGTACCGTCCGAACAGGGGCCTCGGAGACCCAGTACTTC.

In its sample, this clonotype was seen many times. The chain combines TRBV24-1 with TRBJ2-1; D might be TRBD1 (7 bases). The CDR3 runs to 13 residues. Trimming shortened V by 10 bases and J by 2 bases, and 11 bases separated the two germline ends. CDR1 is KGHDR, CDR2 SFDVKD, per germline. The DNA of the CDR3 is TGTGCCACGGGCGGGACAGCCTACAATGAGCAGTTCTTC. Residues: CATGGTAYNEQFF.

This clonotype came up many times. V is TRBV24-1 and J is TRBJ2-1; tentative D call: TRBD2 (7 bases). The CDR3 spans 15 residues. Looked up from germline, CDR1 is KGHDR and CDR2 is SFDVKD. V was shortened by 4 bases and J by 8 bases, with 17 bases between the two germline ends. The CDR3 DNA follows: TGTGCCACCAGTGACCGAGCGGGACACAGCGATGAGCAGTTCTTC. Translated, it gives CATSDRAGHSDEQFF.

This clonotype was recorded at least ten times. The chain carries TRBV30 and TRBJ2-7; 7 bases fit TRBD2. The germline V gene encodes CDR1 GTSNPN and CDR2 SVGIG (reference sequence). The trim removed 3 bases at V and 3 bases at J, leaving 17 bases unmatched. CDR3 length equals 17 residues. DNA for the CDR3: TGTGCCTGGAGCCCCAGGGAGGCGGGAGTCCCTCACTACGAGCAGTACTTC. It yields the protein CAWSPREAGVPHYEQYF.

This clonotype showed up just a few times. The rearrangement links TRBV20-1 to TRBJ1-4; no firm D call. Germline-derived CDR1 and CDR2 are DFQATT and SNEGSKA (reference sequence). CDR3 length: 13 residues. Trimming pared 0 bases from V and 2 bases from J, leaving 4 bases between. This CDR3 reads CSARDVTNEKLFF. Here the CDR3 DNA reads TGCAGTGCTAGAGATGTCACTAATGAAAAACTGTTTTTT.

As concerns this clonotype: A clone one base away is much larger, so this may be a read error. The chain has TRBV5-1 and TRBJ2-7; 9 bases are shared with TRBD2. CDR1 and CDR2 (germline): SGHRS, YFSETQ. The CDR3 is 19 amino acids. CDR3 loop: CVSSNRVIAGEQRGYEQYF. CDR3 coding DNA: TGCGTCAGCAGCAACAGGGTAATAGCGGGAGAACAACGGGGGTACGAGCAGTACTTC.

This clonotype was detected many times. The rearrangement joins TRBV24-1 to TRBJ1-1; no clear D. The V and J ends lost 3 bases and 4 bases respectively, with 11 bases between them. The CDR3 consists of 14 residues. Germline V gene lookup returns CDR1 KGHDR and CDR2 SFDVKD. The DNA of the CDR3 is TGTGCCACCAGTGATGGGCCGTCGGGCACTGAAGCTTTCTTT. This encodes CATSDGPSGTEAFF.

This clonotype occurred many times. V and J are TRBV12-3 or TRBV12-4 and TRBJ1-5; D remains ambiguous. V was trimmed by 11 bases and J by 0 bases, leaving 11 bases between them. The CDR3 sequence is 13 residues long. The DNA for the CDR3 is TGTGCCGTTGGGCAGAATAGCAATCAGCCCCAGCATTTT. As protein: CAVGQNSNQPQHF.